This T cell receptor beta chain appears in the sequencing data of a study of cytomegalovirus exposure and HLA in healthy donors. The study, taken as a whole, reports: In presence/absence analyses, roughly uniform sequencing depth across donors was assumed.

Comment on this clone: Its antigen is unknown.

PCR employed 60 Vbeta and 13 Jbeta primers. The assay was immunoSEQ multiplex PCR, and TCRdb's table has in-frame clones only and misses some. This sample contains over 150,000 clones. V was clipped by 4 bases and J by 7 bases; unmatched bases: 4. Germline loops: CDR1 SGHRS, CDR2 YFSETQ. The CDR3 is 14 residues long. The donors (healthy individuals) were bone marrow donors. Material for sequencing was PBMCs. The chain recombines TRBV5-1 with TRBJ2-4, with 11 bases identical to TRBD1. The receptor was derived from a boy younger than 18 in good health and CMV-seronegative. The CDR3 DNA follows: TGCGCCAGCAGCGCGGGACAGGGGGGGAACATTCAGTACTTC. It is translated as CASSAGQGGNIQYF.